This T cell receptor (beta chain) was identified during a study of blood T cell repertoires in COVID-19. Sequencing used immunoSEQ multiplex PCR; TCRdb keeps in-frame clones, though not all of them. The sample lists fewer than 500,000 clones, roughly 90% occurring once. Germline-derived CDR1 and CDR2 are SGHDN and FVKESK. The ends were cut back, 0 bases at V and 1 base at J, with 12 bases in the middle. The CDR3 runs 16 residues. The participants were between roughly 18 and 100 years old and came from fewer than 25 US areas. Grouping used clinical history reported by participants in a survey and questionnaire.

This TCR was sampled from a woman in her thirties with acute COVID-19. The chain uses TRBV14 and TRBJ1-1; no clear D gene. The sample was PBMCs or T cells enriched from blood (not recorded which). The CDR3 spells CASSQDPSGANTEAFF. The DNA of the CDR3 is TGTGCCAGCAGCCAAGATCCTTCAGGCGCGAACACTGAAGCTTTCTTT.